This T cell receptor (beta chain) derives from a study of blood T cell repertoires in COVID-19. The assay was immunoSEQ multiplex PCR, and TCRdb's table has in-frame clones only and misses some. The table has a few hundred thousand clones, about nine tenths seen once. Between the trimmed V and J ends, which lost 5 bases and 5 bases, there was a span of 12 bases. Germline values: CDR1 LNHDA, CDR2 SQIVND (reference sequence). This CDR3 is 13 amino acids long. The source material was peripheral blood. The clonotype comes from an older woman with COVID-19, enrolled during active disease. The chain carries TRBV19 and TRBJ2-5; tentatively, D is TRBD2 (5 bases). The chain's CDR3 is CASSAADLETQYF. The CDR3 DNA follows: TGTGCCAGTAGTGCAGCGGATCTGGAGACCCAGTACTTC.